What follows describes a single T cell receptor beta chain. Its antigen is as yet unknown. The sample is drawn from a study of cytomegalovirus exposure and HLA in healthy donors. At the level of the study: Early on, a data release was issued that held 80 million to 90 million unique TCRs from HLA-typed donors. Study findings and constraints: In a later analysis, V- and J-gene trimming of beta chains associated with a DCLRE1C missense variant, replicated independently. The study flagged some 170 TCR beta chains as cytomegalovirus-associated.

Vbeta (60) and Jbeta (13) primers were used in the PCR. TCRdb's copy holds only in-frame clones and misses some; the assay was immunoSEQ multiplex PCR. The sample lists roughly 160,000 clones, roughly 80% occurring once. Trimming took 3 bases from V and 2 from J, leaving 9 bases between them. Germline values: CDR1 SGHDT, CDR2 YYEEEE. The CDR3 consists of 13 residues. The source is a woman aged 25 to 45 in good health and CMV-seropositive. Sequenced sample: PBMCs. This chain connects TRBV5-6 to TRBJ2-7; a weak D match, TRBD1 (5 bases). CDR3 sequence (DNA): TGTGCCAGCAGCTCAGGACACACCTACGAGCAGTACTTC. It translates to CASSSGHTYEQYF.